This TCR beta chain comes out of a study of cytomegalovirus exposure and HLA in healthy donors. In the PCR, 60 Vbeta and 13 Jbeta primers were used. Measured with immunoSEQ multiplex PCR; TCRdb has only the in-frame clones, and not every one. The sample has about 150,000 clones; roughly 80% are singletons. CDR3 length: 17 residues. Trimming cost V 5 bases and J 0 bases; bases outside gene matches: 10. Germline-derived CDR1 and CDR2 are SGHAT and FQNNGV. This chain links TRBV11-2 with TRBJ2-7, with 10 positions matching TRBD2. The clonotype was recovered from a woman aged 40 to 49 in good health and CMV-seropositive. Specimen: PBMCs. CDR3 bases: TGTGCCAGCAGCCCTATAGGCCTAGCGGGAGCCTCCTACGAGCAGTACTTC. It translates to CASSPIGLAGASYEQYF.